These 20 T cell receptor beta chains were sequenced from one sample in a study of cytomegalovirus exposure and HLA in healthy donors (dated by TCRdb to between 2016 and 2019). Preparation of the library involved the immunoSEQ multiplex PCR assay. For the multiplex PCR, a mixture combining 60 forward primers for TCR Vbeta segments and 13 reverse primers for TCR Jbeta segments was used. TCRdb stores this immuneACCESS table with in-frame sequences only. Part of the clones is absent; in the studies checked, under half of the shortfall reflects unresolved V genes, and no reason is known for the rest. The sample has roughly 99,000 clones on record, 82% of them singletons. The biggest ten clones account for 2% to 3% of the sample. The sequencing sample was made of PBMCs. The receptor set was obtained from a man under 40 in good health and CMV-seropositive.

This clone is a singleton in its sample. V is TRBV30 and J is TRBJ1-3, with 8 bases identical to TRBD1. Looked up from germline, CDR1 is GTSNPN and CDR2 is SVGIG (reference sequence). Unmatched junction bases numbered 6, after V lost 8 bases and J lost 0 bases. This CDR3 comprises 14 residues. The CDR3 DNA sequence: TGTGCCCATGGCGGACAGGGCTCTGGAAACACCATATATTTT. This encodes CAHGGQGSGNTIYF.

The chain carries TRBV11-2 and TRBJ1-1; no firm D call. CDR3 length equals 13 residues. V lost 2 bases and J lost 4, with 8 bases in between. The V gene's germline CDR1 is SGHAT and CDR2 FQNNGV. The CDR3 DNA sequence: TGTGCCAGCAGCTTACTCCGGGGCACTGAAGCTTTCTTT. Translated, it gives CASSLLRGTEAFF.

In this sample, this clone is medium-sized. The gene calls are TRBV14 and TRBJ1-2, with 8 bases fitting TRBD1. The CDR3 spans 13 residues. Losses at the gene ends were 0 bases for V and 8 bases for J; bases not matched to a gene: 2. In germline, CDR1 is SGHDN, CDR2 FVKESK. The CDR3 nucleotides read TGTGCCAGCAGCCAAGACAGGGGGCGCGGCTACACCTTC. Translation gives CASSQDRGRGYTF.

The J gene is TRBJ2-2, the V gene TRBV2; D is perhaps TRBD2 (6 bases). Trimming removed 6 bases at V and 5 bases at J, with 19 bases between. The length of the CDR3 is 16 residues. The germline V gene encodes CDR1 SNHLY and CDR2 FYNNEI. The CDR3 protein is CASSLAGGGDTGELFF. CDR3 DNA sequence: TGTGCCAGCAGCCTCGCTGGAGGAGGGGATACCGGGGAGCTGTTTTTT.

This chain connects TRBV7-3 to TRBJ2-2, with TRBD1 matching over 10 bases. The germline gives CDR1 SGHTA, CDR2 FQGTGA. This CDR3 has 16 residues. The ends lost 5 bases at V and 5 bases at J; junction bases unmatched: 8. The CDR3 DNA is TGTGCCAGCAGCCTGACAGGGGGCGCTGGGACCGGGGAGCTGTTTTTT. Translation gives CASSLTGGAGTGELFF.

DNA of the CDR3: TGTGCCAGCAGCTTAGTGCTACAGAAGCAGTACTTC. Its translation: CASSLVLQKQYF. The chain employs TRBV7-8 and TRBJ2-7; no reliable D call. Germline lookup yields CDR1 SGHVS and CDR2 FQNEAQ. V was pared by 1 base and J by 8 bases, with 9 bases between. The length of the CDR3 is 12 residues.

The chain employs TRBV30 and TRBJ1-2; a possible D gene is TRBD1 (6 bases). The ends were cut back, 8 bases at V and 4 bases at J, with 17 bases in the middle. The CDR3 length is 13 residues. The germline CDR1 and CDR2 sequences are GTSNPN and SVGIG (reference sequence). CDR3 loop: CAHRGGSIYGYTF. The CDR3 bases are TGTGCCCACAGAGGGGGATCTATCTATGGCTACACCTTC. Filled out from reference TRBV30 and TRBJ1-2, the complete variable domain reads SQTIHQWPATLVQPVGSPLSLECTVEGTSNPNLYWYRQAAGRGLQLLFYSVGIGQISSEVPQNLSASRPQDRQFILSSKKLLLSDSGFYLCAHRGGSIYGYTFGSGTRLTVV.

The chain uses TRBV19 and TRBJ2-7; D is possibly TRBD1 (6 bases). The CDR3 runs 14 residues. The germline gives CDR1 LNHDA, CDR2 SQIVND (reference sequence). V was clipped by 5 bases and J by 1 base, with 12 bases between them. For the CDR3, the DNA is TGTGCCAGTAGTTCAGGGGCGTTATCCTACGAGCAGTACTTC. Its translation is CASSSGALSYEQYF.

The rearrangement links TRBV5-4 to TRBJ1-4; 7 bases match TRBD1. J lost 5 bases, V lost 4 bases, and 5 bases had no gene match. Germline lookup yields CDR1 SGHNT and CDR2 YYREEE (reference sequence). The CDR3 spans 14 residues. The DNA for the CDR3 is TGTGCCAGCAGCCGGGGACAGAGGAATGAAAAACTGTTTTTT. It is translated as CASSRGQRNEKLFF.

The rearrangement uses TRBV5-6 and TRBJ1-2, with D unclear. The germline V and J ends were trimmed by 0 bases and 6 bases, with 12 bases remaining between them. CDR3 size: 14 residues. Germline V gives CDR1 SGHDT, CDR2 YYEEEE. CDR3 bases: TGTGCCAGCAGCTTGGCTTCTGTCTATGATGGCTACACCTTC. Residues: CASSLASVYDGYTF.

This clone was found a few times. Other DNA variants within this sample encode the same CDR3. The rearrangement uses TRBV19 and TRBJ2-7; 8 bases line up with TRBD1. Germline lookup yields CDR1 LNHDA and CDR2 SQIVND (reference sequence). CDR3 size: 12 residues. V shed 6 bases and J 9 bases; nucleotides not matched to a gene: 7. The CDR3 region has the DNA TGTGCCAGTAGCTCAACAGGGGGACGGCAGTACTTC. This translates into CASSSTGGRQYF.

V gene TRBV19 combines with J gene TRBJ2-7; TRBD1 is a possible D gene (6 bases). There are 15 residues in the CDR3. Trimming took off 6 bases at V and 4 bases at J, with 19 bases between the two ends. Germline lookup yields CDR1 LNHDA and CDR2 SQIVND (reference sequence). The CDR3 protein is CASSSPGTTTYEQYF. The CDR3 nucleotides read TGTGCCAGTAGCTCCCCCGGGACAACGACTTACGAGCAGTACTTC.

The CDR3 coding sequence is TGTGCCAGCAGTGAATTGGGGACAGCCAACACTGAAGCTTTCTTT. Encoded protein: CASSELGTANTEAFF. The V gene is TRBV2, the J gene TRBJ1-1, with TRBD1 matching over 7 bases. This CDR3 spans 15 amino acids. The germline gives CDR1 SNHLY, CDR2 FYNNEI. V shed 2 bases, J shed 2 bases, and the junction held 5 bases outside the gene matches.

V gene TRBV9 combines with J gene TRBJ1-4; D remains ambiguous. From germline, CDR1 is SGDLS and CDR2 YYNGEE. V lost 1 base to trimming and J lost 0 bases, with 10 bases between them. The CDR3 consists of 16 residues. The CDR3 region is CASSVNGGTTNEKLFF. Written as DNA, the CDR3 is TGTGCCAGCAGCGTAAATGGCGGTACAACTAATGAAAAACTGTTTTTT. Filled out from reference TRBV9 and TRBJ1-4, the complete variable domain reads DSGVTQTPKHLITATGQRVTLRCSPRSGDLSVYWYQQSLDQGLQFLIQYYNGEERAKGNILERFSAQQFPDLHSELNLSSLELGDSALYFCASSVNGGTTNEKLFFGSGTQLSVL.

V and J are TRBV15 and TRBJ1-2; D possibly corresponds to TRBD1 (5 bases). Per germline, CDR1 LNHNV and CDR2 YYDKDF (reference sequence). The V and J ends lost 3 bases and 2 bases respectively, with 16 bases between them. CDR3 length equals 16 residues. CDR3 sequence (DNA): TGTGCCACCAGCAGTGGAGGGGTAACGGTAAACTATGGCTACACCTTC. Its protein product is CATSSGGVTVNYGYTF.

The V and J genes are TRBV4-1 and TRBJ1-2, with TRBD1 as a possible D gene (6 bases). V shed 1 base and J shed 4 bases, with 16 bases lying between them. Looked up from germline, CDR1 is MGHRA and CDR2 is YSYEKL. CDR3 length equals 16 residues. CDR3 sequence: CASSQAEDSLLYGYTF. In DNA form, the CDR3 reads TGCGCCAGCAGCCAAGCGGAGGACAGCCTCCTCTATGGCTACACCTTC.

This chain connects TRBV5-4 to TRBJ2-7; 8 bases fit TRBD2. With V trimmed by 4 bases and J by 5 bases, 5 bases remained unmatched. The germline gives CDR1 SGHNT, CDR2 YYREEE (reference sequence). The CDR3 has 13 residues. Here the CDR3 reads CASSPGGVHEQYF. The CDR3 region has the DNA TGTGCCAGCAGCCCGGGGGGGGTCCACGAGCAGTACTTC.

The CDR3 protein is CASSQERWRETQYF. The CDR3 bases are TGTGCCAGCAGTCAGGAGCGGTGGCGGGAGACCCAGTACTTC. The chain combines TRBV28 with TRBJ2-5, with D maybe TRBD2 (5 bases). Looked up from germline, CDR1 is MDHEN and CDR2 is SYDVKM. V was trimmed by 5 bases and J by 5 bases, leaving 15 bases between them. CDR3 length: 14 amino acids.

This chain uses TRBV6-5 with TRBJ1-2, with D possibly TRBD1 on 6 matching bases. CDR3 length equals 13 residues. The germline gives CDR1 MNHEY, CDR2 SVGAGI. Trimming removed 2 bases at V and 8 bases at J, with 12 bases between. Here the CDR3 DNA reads TGTGCCAGCAGTTACACCACAGGGAAAGGCTACACCTTC. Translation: CASSYTTGKGYTF.

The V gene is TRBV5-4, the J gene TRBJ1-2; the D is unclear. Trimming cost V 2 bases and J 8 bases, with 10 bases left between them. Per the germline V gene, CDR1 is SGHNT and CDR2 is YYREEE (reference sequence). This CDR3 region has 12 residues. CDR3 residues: CASSFMGAGYTF. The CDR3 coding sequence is TGTGCCAGCAGCTTCATGGGAGCGGGCTACACCTTC.